This T cell receptor beta chain was identified during a study of blood T cell repertoires in COVID-19. Background on the study: The United States, Italy and Spain were the sources of the acute and convalescent COVID-19 samples. T cells, B-cell-depleted T cells, or PBMCs supplied cDNA or gDNA.

This CDR3 has 16 amino acids. V lost 3 bases and J 6 bases, leaving 18 bases between the germline ends. CDR1 LGHNA and CDR2 YSLEER come from the germline V gene. Original analysis: From reference gene primer amplification, estimates of nucleated cell counts were derived. Sequenced by immunoSEQ multiplex PCR; TCRdb stores in-frame clones only, minus some. D and trimming were read from the DNA, whereas the V and J calls and clone size are those reported in that table. In the table there are 100,000 to 150,000 clones, 85% to 90% of which are singletons. This receptor was identified in a woman older than 75 with acute or convalescent COVID-19. V is TRBV4-3 and J is TRBJ2-1; D not certain. The sample taken for sequencing was peripheral blood. The CDR3, as DNA: TGCGCCAGCAGCCATCCGATCCCCGGAGATCGCAATGAGCAGTTCTTC. It specifies CASSHPIPGDRNEQFF.